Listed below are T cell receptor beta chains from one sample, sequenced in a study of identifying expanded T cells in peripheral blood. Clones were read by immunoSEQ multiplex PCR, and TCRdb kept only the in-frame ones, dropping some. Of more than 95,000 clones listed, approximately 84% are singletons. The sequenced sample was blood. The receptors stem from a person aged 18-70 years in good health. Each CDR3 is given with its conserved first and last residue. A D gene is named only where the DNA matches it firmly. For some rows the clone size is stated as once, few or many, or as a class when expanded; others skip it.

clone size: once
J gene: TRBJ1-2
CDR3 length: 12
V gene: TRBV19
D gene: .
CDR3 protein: CASSTLDYGYTF
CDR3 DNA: TGTGCCAGTAGTACCTTAGACTATGGCTACACCTTC

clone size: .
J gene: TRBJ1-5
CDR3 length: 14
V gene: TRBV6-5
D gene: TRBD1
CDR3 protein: CASSLDRVNQPQHF
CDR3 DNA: TGTGCCAGCAGCCTGGACAGGGTAAATCAGCCCCAGCATTTT

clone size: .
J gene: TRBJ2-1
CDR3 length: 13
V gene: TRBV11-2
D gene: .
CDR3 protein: CASSTVSYNEQFF
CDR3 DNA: TGTGCCAGTAGTACCGTGTCCTACAATGAGCAGTTCTTC

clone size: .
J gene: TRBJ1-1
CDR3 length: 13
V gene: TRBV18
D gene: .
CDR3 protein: CASSPTVNTEAFF
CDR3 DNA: TGTGCCAGCTCACCAACGGTGAACACTGAAGCTTTCTTT

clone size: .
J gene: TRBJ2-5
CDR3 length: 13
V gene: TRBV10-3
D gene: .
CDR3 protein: CATDSGYQETQYF
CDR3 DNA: TGTGCCACAGACTCAGGGTACCAAGAGACCCAGTACTTC

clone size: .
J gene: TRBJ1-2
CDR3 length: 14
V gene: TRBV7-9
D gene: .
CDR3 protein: CASSVGHEVYGYTF
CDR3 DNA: TGTGCCAGCAGCGTAGGACACGAGGTCTATGGCTACACCTTC

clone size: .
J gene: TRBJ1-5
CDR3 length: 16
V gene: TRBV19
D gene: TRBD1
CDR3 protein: CASRIGTGGRGQPQHF
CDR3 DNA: TGTGCCAGTAGAATTGGAACAGGGGGACGGGGCCAGCCCCAGCATTTT

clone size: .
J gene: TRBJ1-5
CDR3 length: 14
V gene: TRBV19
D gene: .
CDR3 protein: CASAPGNSNQPQHF
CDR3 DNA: TGTGCCAGCGCTCCGGGAAATAGCAATCAGCCCCAGCATTTT

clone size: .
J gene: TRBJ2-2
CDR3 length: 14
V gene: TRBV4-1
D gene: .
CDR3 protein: CASSNPRNTGELFF
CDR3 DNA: TGCGCCAGCTCCAACCCAAGGAACACCGGGGAGCTGTTTTTT

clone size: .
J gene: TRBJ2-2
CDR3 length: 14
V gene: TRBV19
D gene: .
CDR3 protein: CASSSGVETGELFF
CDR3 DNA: TGTGCCAGTAGTTCAGGGGTTGAGACCGGGGAGCTGTTTTTT

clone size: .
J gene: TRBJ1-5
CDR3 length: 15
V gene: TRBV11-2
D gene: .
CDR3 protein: CASSLDTGQRQPQHF
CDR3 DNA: TGTGCCAGCAGCTTAGATACGGGGCAACGGCAGCCCCAGCATTTT

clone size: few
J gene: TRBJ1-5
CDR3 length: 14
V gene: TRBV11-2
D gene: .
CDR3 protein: CASSLDRFFQPQHF
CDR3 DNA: TGTGCCAGCAGCTTAGACAGGTTCTTTCAGCCCCAGCATTTT

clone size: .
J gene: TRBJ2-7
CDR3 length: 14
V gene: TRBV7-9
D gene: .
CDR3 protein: CASSLAGPLIEQYF
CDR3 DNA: TGTGCCAGCAGCTTAGCGGGACCCTTAATCGAGCAGTACTTC

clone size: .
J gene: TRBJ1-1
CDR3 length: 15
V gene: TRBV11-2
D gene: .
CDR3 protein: CASSLGPGMNTEAFF
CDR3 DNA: TGTGCCAGCAGCTTAGGTCCGGGTATGAACACTGAAGCTTTCTTT

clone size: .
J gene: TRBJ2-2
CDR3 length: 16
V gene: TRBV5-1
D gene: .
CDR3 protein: CASSFGGLRSTGELFF
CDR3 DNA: TGCGCCAGCAGCTTTGGCGGGTTACGCTCAACCGGGGAGCTGTTTTTT

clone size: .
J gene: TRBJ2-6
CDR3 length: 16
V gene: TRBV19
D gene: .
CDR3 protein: CASSGLQTPGANVLTF
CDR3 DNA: TGTGCCAGTAGTGGACTGCAGACACCTGGGGCCAACGTCCTGACTTTC

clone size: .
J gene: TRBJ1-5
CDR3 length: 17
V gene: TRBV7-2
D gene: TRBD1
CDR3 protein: CASSLVTGWNSNQPQHF
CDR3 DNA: TGTGCCAGCAGCTTAGTGACAGGGTGGAATAGCAATCAGCCCCAGCATTTT

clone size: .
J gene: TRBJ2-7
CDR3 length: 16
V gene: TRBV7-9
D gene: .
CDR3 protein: CASSLFGPWVAYEQYF
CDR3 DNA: TGTGCCAGCAGCTTATTTGGTCCCTGGGTCGCTTACGAGCAGTACTTC